This T cell receptor beta chain was captured by sequencing in a study of T cell changes during pregnancy in multiple sclerosis. Looked up from germline, CDR1 is MNHEY and CDR2 is SMNVEV (reference sequence). This CDR3 has 15 amino acids. The V gene lost 8 bases and the J gene lost 1 base, with 16 bases spanning the gap. The method was immunoSEQ multiplex PCR; TCRdb's version includes in-frame clones alone and lacks a portion of them. This table holds 85,000 to 100,000 clones, around 92% found once. Specimen: peripheral blood, collected in the first trimester of pregnancy. The genes are TRBV27 and TRBJ2-3, with D possibly matching TRBD2 (5 bases). The clonotype comes from a female donor with multiple sclerosis, enrolled in a pregnancy study. CDR3 nucleotide sequence: TGTGCCAGCGCGGAGTGGGAGCAGGGCACAGATACGCAGTATTTT. The encoded protein is CASAEWEQGTDTQYF.